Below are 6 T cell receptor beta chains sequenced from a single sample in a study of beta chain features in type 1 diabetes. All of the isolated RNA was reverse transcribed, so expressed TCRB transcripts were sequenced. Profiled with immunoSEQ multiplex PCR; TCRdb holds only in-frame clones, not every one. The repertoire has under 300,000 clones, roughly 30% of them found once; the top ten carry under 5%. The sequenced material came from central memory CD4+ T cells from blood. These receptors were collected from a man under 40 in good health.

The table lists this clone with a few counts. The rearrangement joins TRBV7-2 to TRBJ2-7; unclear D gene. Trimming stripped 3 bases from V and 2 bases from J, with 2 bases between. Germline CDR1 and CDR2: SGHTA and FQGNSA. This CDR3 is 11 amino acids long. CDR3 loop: CASSFAYEQYF. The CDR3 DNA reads TGTGCCAGCAGCTTTGCCTACGAGCAGTACTTC. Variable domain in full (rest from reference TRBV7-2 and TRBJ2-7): GAGVSQSPSNKVTEKGKDVELRCDPISGHTALYWYRQSLGQGLEFLIYFQGNSAPDKSGLPSDRFSAERTGGSVSTLTIQRTQQEDSAVYLCASSFAYEQYFGPGTRLTVT.

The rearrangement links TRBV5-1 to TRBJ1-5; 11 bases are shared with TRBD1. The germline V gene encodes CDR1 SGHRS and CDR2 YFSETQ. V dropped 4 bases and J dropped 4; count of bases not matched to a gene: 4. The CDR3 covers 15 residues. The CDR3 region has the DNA TGCGCCAGCAGCCCGGACAGGGGGCAGAATCAGCCCCAGCATTTT. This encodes CASSPDRGQNQPQHF.

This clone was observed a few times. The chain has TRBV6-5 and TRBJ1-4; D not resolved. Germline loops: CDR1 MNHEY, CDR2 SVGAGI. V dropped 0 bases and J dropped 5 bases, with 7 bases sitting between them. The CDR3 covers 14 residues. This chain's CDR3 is CASSYSHGNEKLFF. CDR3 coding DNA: TGTGCCAGCAGTTACTCACACGGAAATGAAAAACTGTTTTTT.

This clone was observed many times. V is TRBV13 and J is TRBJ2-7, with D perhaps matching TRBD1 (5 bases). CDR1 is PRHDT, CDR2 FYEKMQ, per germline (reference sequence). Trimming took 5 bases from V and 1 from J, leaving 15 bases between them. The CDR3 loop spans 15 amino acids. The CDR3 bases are TGTGCCAGCAGCACGGCTGAAGACAGTTCCTACGAGCAGTACTTC. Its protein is CASSTAEDSSYEQYF.

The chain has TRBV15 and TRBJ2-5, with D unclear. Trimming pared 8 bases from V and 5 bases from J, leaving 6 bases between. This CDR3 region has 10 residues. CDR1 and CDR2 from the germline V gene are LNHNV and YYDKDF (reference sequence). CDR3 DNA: TGTGCCACCGGAACGGAGACCCAGTACTTC. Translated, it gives CATGTETQYF.

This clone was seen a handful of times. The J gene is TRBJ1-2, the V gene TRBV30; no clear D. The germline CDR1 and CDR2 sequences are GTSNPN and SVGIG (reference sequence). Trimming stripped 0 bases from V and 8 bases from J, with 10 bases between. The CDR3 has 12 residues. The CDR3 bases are TGTGCCTGGAGTGTAAATTCCGTCGGCTACACCTTC. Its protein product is CAWSVNSVGYTF.